This record concerns one TCR beta chain sequence. The CDR3 consists of 13 residues. Germline-derived CDR1 and CDR2 are SGHRS and YFSETQ. Trimming stripped 0 bases from V and 7 bases from J, with 11 bases between. The method was immunoSEQ multiplex PCR; TCRdb's version includes in-frame clones alone and lacks a portion of them. The data show around 67,000 clones, about 90% seen once. This record belongs to a study of blood T cell repertoires in COVID-19. As for the study in general: From T cells, B-cell-depleted T cells, or PBMCs came the material, which was cDNA or gDNA.

Sample: peripheral blood. This sequence was found in a human donor in a cohort sampled during active COVID-19. The rearrangement links TRBV5-1 to TRBJ2-7, with D perhaps TRBD2 (6 bases). CDR3 sequence reads: CASSLAGDGEQYF. In nucleotides, the CDR3 is TGCGCCAGCAGCTTGGCGGGGGATGGGGAGCAGTACTTC.